One T cell receptor (beta chain) is described in this entry. Its matching antigen is unknown. The CDR3 loop spans 13 amino acids. CDR1 and CDR2 from the germline V gene are SGHAT and FQNNGV. The sample comes from a study of shared clonotypes between healthy human individuals. Study observations and caveats: Naive subsets generally exceeded memory subsets in estimated richness.

This table comes from immunoSEQ multiplex PCR, and its TCRdb copy is limited to in-frame clones, with some not included. The table has approximately 600,000 clones, roughly 95% seen once; the top ten hold over 0.1%. CD8 cells classed as naive were CD45RO-negative and positively selected for CCR7, excluding terminally differentiated effector memory CD45RA+ cells. The sample was naive CD8+ T cells sorted from blood. The sequence came from a woman between 25 and 40 years old in good health. The rearrangement links TRBV11-2 to TRBJ2-5; D possibly corresponds to TRBD1 (6 bases). Near its end, the DNA agrees better with TRBJ2-7, so the J call may be wrong. Here the CDR3 reads CASSRDISYEQYF. The CDR3 nucleotides read TGTGCCAGCAGCCGGGACATTTCCTACGAGCAGTACTTC.